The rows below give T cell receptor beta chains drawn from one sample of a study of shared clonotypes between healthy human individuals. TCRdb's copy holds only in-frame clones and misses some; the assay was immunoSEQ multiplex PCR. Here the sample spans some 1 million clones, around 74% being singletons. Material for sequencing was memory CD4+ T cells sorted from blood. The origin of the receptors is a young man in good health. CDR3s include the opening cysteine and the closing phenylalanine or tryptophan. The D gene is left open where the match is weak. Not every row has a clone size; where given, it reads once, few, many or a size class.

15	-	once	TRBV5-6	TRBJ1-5	TGTGCCAGCAGCTTGGCGGGGAAGGGCAATCAGCCCCAGCATTTT	CASSLAGKGNQPQHF
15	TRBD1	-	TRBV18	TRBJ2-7	TGTGCCAGCTCACCCGGGACAGGGGGCATCGACGAGCAGTACTTC	CASSPGTGGIDEQYF
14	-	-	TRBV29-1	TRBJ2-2	TGCAGCGTTGGGAGTAGCGGCGGCACCGGGGAGCTGTTTTTT	CSVGSSGGTGELFF
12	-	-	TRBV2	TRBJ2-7	TGTGCCACCCGGGACTCACCCTACGAGCAGTACTTC	CATRDSPYEQYF
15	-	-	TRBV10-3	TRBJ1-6	TGTGCCATCAGTGAGATTAACGGACGAAATTCACCCCTCCACTTT	CAISEINGRNSPLHF
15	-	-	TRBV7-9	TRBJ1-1	TGTGCCAGCAGCTTAGATCGAGGGGTCGTGACTGAAGCTTTCTTT	CASSLDRGVVTEAFF
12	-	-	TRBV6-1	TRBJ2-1	TGTGCCAGCAGTGTGGAGTGGGGTGAGCAGTTCTTC	CASSVEWGEQFF
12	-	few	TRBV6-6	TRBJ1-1	TGTGCCAGCCTAAGGTCGTTGACTGAAGCTTTCTTT	CASLRSLTEAFF
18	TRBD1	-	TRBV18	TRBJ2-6	TGTGCCAGCTCACCATCCGGACAGGACCACTCTGGGGCCAACGTCCTGACTTTC	CASSPSGQDHSGANVLTF
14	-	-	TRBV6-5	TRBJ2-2	TGTGCCAGCAGTCCGCGGGCGGGCGCCGGGGAGCTGTTTTTT	CASSPRAGAGELFF
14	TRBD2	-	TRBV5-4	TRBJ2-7	TGTGCCAGCAGCTCCAGCGGGACCACCTACGAGCAGTACTTC	CASSSSGTTYEQYF
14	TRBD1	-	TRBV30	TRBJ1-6	TGTGCCTGGAGGGGGACAGGCGGGGGTTCACCCCTCCACTTT	CAWRGTGGGSPLHF
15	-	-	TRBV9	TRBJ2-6	TGTGCCAGCAGCGGCACACCGCAGGGGGCCAACGTCCTGACTTTC	CASSGTPQGANVLTF
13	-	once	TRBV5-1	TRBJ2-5	TGCGCCAGCAGATCCGGGGGCGGACAGACCCAGTACTTC	CASRSGGGQTQYF
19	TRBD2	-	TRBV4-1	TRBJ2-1	TGCGCCAGCTCCTACCCGGGACTAGAGACTAGCGGAGACTACAATGAGCAGTTCTTC	CASSYPGLETSGDYNEQFF
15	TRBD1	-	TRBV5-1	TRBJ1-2	TGCGCCAGCAGCTCCGGGACAGGGGGCTTCAGGGGCTACACCTTC	CASSSGTGGFRGYTF
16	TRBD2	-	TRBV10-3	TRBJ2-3	TGTGCCATCAGCCCCGGGGCGGGGGGGTCCACAAATACGCAGTATTTT	CAISPGAGGSTNTQYF
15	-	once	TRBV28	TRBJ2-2	TGTGCCAGCAGTCTAGGAAGTCAGGGAACCGGGGAGCTGTTTTTT	CASSLGSQGTGELFF
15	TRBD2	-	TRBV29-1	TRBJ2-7	TGCAGCGTTGGGAATAGCGGGAGGGGGACCTACGAGCAGTACTTC	CSVGNSGRGTYEQYF
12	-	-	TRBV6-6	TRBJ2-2	TGTGCCAGCAGCCTTCACACCGGGGAGCTGTTTTTT	CASSLHTGELFF
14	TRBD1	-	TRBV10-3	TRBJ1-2	TGTGCCATCAGTGGGGGACAGGGGAACTATGGCTACACCTTC	CAISGGQGNYGYTF
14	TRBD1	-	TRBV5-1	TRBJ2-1	TGCGCCAGCACCTCCTCCTCCCAGGGGGCTGAGCAGTTCTTC	CASTSSSQGAEQFF
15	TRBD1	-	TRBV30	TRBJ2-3	TGTGCCTGGGCCAAGGGGACAGGGAGCACAGATACGCAGTATTTT	CAWAKGTGSTDTQYF
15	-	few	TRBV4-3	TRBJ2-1	TGCGCCAGCAGCCAAGAGGTTGGGGCCTACAATGAGCAGTTCTTC	CASSQEVGAYNEQFF
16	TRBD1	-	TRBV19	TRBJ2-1	TGTGCCAGTAGTATATCGACAGGGTCCCCTTACAATGAGCAGTTCTTC	CASSISTGSPYNEQFF
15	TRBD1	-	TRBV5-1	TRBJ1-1	TGCGCCAGCAGTCAGAACCGACAGGGGGCGACTGAAGCTTTCTTT	CASSQNRQGATEAFF
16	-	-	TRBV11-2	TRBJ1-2	TGTGCCAGCAGCTTAGCGGGGTTAGGGGGAGTAGGTGGCTACACCTTC	CASSLAGLGGVGGYTF
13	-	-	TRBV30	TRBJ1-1	TGTGCCTGGAGGAGGGTCTTGGACACTGAAGCTTTCTTT	CAWRRVLDTEAFF
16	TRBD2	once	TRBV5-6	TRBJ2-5	TGTGCCAGCAGCGAAATCCGTAGCGGGAGGGCGGAGACCCAGTACTTC	CASSEIRSGRAETQYF
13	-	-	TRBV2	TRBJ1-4	TGTGCCAGCAAGAGGGCAGCTAATGAAAAACTGTTTTTT	CASKRAANEKLFF
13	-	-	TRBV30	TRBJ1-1	TGTGCCTGGATCGTACGAGGGGTCACTGAAGCTTTCTTT	CAWIVRGVTEAFF
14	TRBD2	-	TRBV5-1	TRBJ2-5	TGCGCCAGCAGCAGCGGGGCGGGGAAGGAGACCCAGTACTTC	CASSSGAGKETQYF
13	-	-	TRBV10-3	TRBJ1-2	TGTGCCATCACTGACAGGACCAACTATGGCTACACCTTC	CAITDRTNYGYTF
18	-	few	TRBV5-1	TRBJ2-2	TGCGCCAGCAGCTTGGAGGGTATGGGGTTGAAGAGCACCGGGGAGCTGTTTTTT	CASSLEGMGLKSTGELFF
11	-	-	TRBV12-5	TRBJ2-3	TGTGCTAGTGGTTCTTCAGATACGCAGTATTTT	CASGSSDTQYF
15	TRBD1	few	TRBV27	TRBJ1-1	TGTGCCAGCAGGATTAAAGACAGGGGGTTCACTGAAGCTTTCTTT	CASRIKDRGFTEAFF
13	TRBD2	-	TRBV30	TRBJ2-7	TGTGCCTGGCGGACTAGCGGACCGGGAGAGCAGTACTTC	CAWRTSGPGEQYF
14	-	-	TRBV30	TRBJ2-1	TGTGCCTGGGGTGCGGGGAGCTCCTACAATGAGCAGTTCTTC	CAWGAGSSYNEQFF
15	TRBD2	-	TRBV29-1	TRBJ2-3	TGCAGCCCTGCAGCTGTAGCGGGGTATGGAGATACGCAGTATTTT	CSPAAVAGYGDTQYF
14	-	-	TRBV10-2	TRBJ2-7	TGCGCCAGCAGTGTTGGACGGATACTCTACGAGCAGTACTTC	CASSVGRILYEQYF
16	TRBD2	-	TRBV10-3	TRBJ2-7	TGTGCCATCAGTGATAGAGGGGGACTAGCGGGAGAAAAGCAGTACTTC	CAISDRGGLAGEKQYF
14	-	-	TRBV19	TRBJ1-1	TGTGCCACGCGCGTCGGGACGGGGAACACTGAAGCTTTCTTT	CATRVGTGNTEAFF
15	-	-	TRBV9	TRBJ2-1	TGTGCCAGCAGCGTTTCCGGGACCGGATACAATGAGCAGTTCTTC	CASSVSGTGYNEQFF
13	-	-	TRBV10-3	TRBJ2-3	TGTGCCCTATCGGGGGACCTCACAGATACGCAGTATTTT	CALSGDLTDTQYF
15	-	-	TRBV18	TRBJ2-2	TGTGCCAGCTCAGCCTATCTTGACGAGGCCGGGGAGCTGTTTTTT	CASSAYLDEAGELFF
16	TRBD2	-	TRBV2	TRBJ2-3	TGTGCCAGCCGGTTAGCGGGAGGGCCAAGCACAGATACGCAGTATTTT	CASRLAGGPSTDTQYF
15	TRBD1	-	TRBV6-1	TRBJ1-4	TGTGCCAGCAGTCGTCAGGGGGAGACTAATGAAAAACTGTTTTTT	CASSRQGETNEKLFF
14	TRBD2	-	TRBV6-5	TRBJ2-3	TGTGCCAGCAGTTACGGCGGGAGGACAGATACGCAGTATTTT	CASSYGGRTDTQYF
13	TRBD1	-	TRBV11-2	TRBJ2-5	TGTGCCAGCAGCCCCAGGGGGACGGAGACCCAGTACTTC	CASSPRGTETQYF
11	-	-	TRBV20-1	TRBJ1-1	TGCAGTGCTAGAACGACATATGAAGCTTTCTTT	CSARTTYEAFF
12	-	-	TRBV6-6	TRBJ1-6	TGTGCCAGCAGTTACGAAAATTCACCCCTCCACTTT	CASSYENSPLHF
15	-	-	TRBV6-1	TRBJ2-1	TGTGCCAGCAGGATTGGCGGAGGAGCCTACAATGAGCAGTTCTTC	CASRIGGGAYNEQFF
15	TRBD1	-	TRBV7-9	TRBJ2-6	TGTGCCAGCAGCTTAACTTCTGGACAGGGTGGGTTCCTGACTTTC	CASSLTSGQGGFLTF
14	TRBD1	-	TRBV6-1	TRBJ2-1	TGTGCCAGCAACCCGACAGGGACCAACAATGAGCAGTTCTTC	CASNPTGTNNEQFF
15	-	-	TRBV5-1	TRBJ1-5	TGCGCCAGCAGCTTGGATGGGACAACTAATCAGCCCCAGCATTTT	CASSLDGTTNQPQHF
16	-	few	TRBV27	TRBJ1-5	TGTGCCAGCAGTTGGACCAGGGAGTTGAGCAATCAGCCCCAGCATTTT	CASSWTRELSNQPQHF
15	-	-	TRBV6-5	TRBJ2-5	TGTGCCAGCAGCCCTACCGGAAAGGCGGGGGAGACCCAGTACTTC	CASSPTGKAGETQYF
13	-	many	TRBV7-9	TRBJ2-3	TGTGCCAGCAGCCCATTAAATACAGATACGCAGTATTTT	CASSPLNTDTQYF
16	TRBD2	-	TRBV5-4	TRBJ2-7	TGTGCCAGCAGCTTGCCCCTAGCGGGAGGTTTCCACGAGCAGTACTTC	CASSLPLAGGFHEQYF
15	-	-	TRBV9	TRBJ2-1	TGTGCCAGCAGCGTAGGTGGGAGCAATCCGAATGAGCAGTTCTTC	CASSVGGSNPNEQFF